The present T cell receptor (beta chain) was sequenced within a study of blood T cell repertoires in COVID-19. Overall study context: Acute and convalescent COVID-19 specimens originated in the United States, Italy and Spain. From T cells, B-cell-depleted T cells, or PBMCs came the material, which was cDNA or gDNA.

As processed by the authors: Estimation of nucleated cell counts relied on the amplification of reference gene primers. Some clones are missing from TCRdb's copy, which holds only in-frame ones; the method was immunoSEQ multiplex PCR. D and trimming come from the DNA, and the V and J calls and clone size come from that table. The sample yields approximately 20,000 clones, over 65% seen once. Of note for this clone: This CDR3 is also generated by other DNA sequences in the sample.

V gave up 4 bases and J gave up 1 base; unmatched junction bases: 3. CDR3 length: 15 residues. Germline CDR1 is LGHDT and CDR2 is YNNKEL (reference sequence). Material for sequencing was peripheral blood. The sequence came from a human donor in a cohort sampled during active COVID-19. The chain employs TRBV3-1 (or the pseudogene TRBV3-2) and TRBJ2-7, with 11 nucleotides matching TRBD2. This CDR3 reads CASSRGTSGSYEQYF. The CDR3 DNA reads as TGTGCCAGCAGCCGAGGGACTAGCGGATCCTACGAGCAGTACTTC.